This T cell receptor (beta chain) was profiled in a study of cytomegalovirus exposure and HLA in healthy donors. Study-wide findings and caveats: A later analysis found common viral pathogens apparently linked to several of the most significant clusters. There were a few CMV-associated chains whose specificity for CMV antigens was confirmed in vitro. Later analysis identified a missense DCLRE1C variant that was linked to TCR beta V- and J-gene trimming.

With 60 Vbeta and 13 Jbeta primers, the PCR was carried out. The table came from immunoSEQ multiplex PCR; TCRdb's copy has only in-frame clones and leaves some out. The profile shows 190,000 or so clones, about 80% of them singletons. The CDR3 loop spans 17 amino acids. Germline CDR1 and CDR2: SGHVS and FNYEAQ. With 5 bases removed from V and 3 bases from J, the gap between germline ends came to 19 bases. This clone was recorded once. Its antigen is not identified. This receptor was identified in a boy aged 5-17 years in good health and CMV-seronegative. The chain links TRBV7-6 to TRBJ2-2, with a possible D match to TRBD1 (6 bases). Sequencing used PBMCs. The CDR3, as DNA: TGTGCCAGCAGCGTCAGGGACACAACCCCTCACACCGGGGAGCTGTTTTTT. This codes for CASSVRDTTPHTGELFF.